This T cell receptor beta chain was documented in a study of control samples from healthy donors and cancer patients. As to this clone: The same CDR3 is also encoded by other DNA sequences in this sample.

Libraries were prepared by immunoSEQ multiplex PCR; TCRdb keeps only in-frame clonotypes and omits some of them. The sample carries about 86,000 clones, roughly nine tenths recorded once. The CDR3 is 13 residues long. Germline CDR1 is KGHSH and CDR2 is LQKENI. Trimming left V 2 bases short and J 5 bases short, with 9 bases between. The J gene is TRBJ2-5, the V gene TRBV18; the D is unclear. Sequenced material: PBMCs. The receptor was isolated from a woman between 50 and 59 years old with colorectal cancer. The CDR3 loop reads CASSPTGQETQYF. CDR3 DNA sequence: TGTGCCAGCTCACCAACGGGTCAGGAGACCCAGTACTTC.